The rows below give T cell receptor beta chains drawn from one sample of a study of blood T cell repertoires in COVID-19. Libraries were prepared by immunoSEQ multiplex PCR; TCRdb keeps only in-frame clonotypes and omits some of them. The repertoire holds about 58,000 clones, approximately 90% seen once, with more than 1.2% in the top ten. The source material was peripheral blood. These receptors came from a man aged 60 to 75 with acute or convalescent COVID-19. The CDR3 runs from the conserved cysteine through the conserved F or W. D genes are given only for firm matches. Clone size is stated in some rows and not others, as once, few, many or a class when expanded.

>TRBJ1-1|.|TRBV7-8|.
CASSPRRDTEAFF
TGTGCCAGCAGCCCCCGCAGGGACACTGAAGCTTTCTTT
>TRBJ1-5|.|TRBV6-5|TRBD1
CASSPDRGHQPQHF
TGTGCCAGCAGTCCGGACAGGGGGCATCAGCCCCAGCATTTT
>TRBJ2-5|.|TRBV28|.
CASSLLGGVRETQYF
TGTGCCAGCAGTTTGTTGGGGGGTGTGCGGGAGACCCAGTACTTC
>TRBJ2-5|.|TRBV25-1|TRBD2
CASSPGLAGWETQYF
TGTGCCAGCAGCCCCGGACTAGCGGGATGGGAGACCCAGTACTTC
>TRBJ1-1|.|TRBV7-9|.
CASSLAAGTTEAFF
TGTGCCAGCAGCTTAGCGGCGGGGACCACTGAAGCTTTCTTT
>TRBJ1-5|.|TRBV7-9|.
CASSSQDKYSNQPQHF
TGTGCCAGCAGTTCACAGGACAAATATAGCAATCAGCCCCAGCATTTT
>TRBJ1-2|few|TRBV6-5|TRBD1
CASSRDRGNYGYTF
TGTGCCAGCAGCAGGGACAGGGGTAACTATGGCTACACCTTC
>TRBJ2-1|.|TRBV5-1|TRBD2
CASSLETSGSSEQFF
TGCGCCAGCAGCTTGGAGACTAGCGGGAGCAGTGAGCAGTTCTTC
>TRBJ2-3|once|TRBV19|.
CASSHGRFGKGSADTQYF
TGTGCCAGTAGTCATGGTCGGTTCGGGAAGGGATCGGCTGATACGCAGTATTTT
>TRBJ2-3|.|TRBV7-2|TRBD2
CASSSRGEWDTQYF
TGTGCCAGCAGCTCCCGGGGGGAGTGGGATACGCAGTATTTT
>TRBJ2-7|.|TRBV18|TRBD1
CASSPGQSYEQYF
TGTGCCAGCTCACCGGGACAGTCCTACGAGCAGTACTTC
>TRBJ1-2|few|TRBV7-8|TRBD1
CASSSGQDYYGYTF
TGTGCCAGCAGCTCGGGACAGGACTACTATGGCTACACCTTC
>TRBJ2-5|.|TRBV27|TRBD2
CASSPRLAGGPRETQYF
TGTGCCAGCAGCCCCAGACTAGCGGGAGGGCCCCGGGAGACCCAGTACTTC
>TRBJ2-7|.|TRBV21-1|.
CASSKVGSGGTGGPPVSYEQYF
TGTGCCAGCAGCAAAGTAGGGTCCGGGGGAACAGGGGGGCCCCCAGTCTCCTACGAGCAGTACTTC
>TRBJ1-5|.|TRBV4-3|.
CASSQVYGDNQPQHF
TGCGCCAGCAGCCAAGTGTACGGGGATAATCAGCCCCAGCATTTT
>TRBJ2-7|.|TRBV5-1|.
CASSNPPDSYYEQYF
TGCGCCAGCAGTAACCCCCCGGACAGCTACTACGAGCAGTACTTC
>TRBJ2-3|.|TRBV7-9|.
CASSLEFRESTDTQYF
TGTGCCAGCAGCTTAGAATTCAGGGAAAGCACAGATACGCAGTATTTT
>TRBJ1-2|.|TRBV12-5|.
CASGPTGQFGYTF
TGTGCTAGTGGTCCAACCGGACAGTTTGGCTACACCTTC
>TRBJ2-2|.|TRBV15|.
CATSRLTGTGELFF
TGTGCCACCAGCAGACTTACAGGCACCGGGGAGCTGTTTTTT
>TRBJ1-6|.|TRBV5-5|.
CASSGESLNSPLHF
TGTGCCAGCAGCGGGGAGAGTCTTAATTCACCCCTCCACTTT
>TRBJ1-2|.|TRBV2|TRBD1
CASGSQGARGYTF
TGTGCCAGCGGTTCTCAGGGGGCGCGGGGCTACACCTTC
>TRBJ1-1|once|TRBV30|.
CAWSVSPGRNTEAFF
TGTGCCTGGAGTGTATCCCCGGGGAGGAACACTGAAGCTTTCTTT